The subject of this entry is one T cell receptor beta chain. The target antigen is unknown. Here immunoSEQ multiplex PCR was the method, and the copy in TCRdb shows in-frame clones only, minus some. Here the sample spans approximately 120,000 clones, over 75% being singletons. The CDR3 totals 16 residues. Germline-derived CDR1 and CDR2 are SGHNT and YYREEE (reference sequence). The V and J ends lost 0 bases and 10 bases, in that order; junction bases with no gene match: 10. The data originate from a study of T cell responses to AZD1222 COVID-19 vaccine. Overall study results and limits: Sampled repertoires all dated from after the peak T cell response. Clonal diversity was possibly underestimated, and the donors were mostly white British, with more females. Nearly half of unique spike-specific TCRs reportedly avoided B.1.351 and B.1.1.7 mutated regions.

The source material was peripheral blood, sampled on day 0 of AZD1222 vaccination. The gene calls are TRBV5-4 and TRBJ1-6, with 7 bases lining up with TRBD1. This receptor was taken from an adult in good health. The CDR3 loop is CASSLGVGGGGSPLHF. DNA of the CDR3: TGTGCCAGCAGCTTGGGAGTTGGAGGGGGCGGATCACCCCTCCACTTT.